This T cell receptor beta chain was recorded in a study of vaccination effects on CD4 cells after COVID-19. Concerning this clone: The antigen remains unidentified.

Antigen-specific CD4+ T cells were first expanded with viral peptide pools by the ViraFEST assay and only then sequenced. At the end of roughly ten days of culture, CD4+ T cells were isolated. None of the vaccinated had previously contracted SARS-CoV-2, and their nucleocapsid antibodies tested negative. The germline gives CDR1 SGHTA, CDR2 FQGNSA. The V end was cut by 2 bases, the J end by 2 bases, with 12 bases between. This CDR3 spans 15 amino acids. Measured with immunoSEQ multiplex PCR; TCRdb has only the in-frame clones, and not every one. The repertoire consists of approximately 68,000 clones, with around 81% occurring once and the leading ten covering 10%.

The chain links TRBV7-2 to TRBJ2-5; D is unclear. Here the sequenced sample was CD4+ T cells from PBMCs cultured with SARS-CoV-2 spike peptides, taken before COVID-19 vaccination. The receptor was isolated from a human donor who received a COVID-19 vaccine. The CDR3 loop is CASSLRTGLQETQYF. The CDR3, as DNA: TGTGCCAGCAGCTTACGTACCGGTCTGCAAGAGACCCAGTACTTC. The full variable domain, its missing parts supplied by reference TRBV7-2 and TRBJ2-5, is GAGVSQSPSNKVTEKGKDVELRCDPISGHTALYWYRQSLGQGLEFLIYFQGNSAPDKSGLPSDRFSAERTGGSVSTLTIQRTQQEDSAVYLCASSLRTGLQETQYFGPGTRLLVL.